These 5 T cell receptor beta chains came from one sample sequenced in a study of cytomegalovirus exposure and HLA in healthy donors. The PCR was carried out with 60 Vbeta primers and 13 Jbeta primers. The assay was immunoSEQ multiplex PCR, and TCRdb's table has in-frame clones only and misses some. The data hold approximately 150,000 clones, with roughly 85% observed a single time. Sequencing used PBMCs. The source of these receptors is a male donor in good health and CMV-seronegative.

The rearrangement uses TRBV6-5 and TRBJ1-4, with a weak D call TRBD1 (5 bases). The germline V gene encodes CDR1 MNHEY and CDR2 SVGAGI. CDR3 length equals 14 residues. V lost 5 bases and J lost 3, with 10 bases in between. The CDR3 protein is CASSPTQANEKLFF. As DNA, the CDR3 is TGTGCCAGCAGTCCTACACAGGCTAATGAAAAACTGTTTTTT.

The chain joins TRBV6-1 to TRBJ2-7; 7 bases are shared with TRBD1. Germline trimming cut 5 bases from V and 5 bases from J; bases unmatched to any gene: 6. Germline assignment: CDR1 MNHNS and CDR2 SASEGT. The CDR3 totals 13 residues. This chain's CDR3 is CASSSQGINEQYF. The CDR3 DNA sequence: TGTGCCAGCAGTTCACAGGGGATCAACGAGCAGTACTTC.

J is TRBJ2-7 and V is TRBV7-2; 12 bases align to TRBD2. Germline V CDR1 and CDR2: SGHTA, FQGNSA. V dropped 7 bases and J dropped 3; count of bases not matched to a gene: 4. CDR3 size: 14 residues. This CDR3 is CASTGTSGLYEQYF. DNA for the CDR3: TGTGCCAGCACCGGGACTAGCGGGCTCTACGAGCAGTACTTC.

The chain links TRBV4-1 to TRBJ1-1, with 7 nucleotides matching TRBD1. The CDR3 extends over 16 amino acids. Germline CDR1 and CDR2: MGHRA and YSYEKL. J was trimmed by 4 bases and V by 1 base; bases with no gene match: 9. The CDR3 is CASSQGRQGGGTEAFF. The DNA of the CDR3 is TGCGCCAGCAGCCAAGGGAGACAGGGCGGCGGCACTGAAGCTTTCTTT.

The rearrangement uses TRBV20-1 and TRBJ2-5; 7 bases are a match to TRBD1. Per germline, CDR1 DFQATT and CDR2 SNEGSKA (reference sequence). Trimming at V came to 5 bases and at J to 5 bases, leaving 2 bases not matched to a gene. This CDR3 is 11 amino acids long. CDR3 residues: CSALRGETQYF. CDR3 sequence (DNA): TGCAGTGCTCTCAGGGGGGAGACCCAGTACTTC.